This T cell receptor (beta chain) was documented in a study of CD8 T cells in Susac syndrome. Trimming removed 0 bases at V and 7 bases at J, with 15 bases between. The germline V gene encodes CDR1 MNHEY and CDR2 SMNVEV (reference sequence). The CDR3 covers 15 residues. Sequencing of TCR beta covered CD8+ and CD4+ T cells obtained from blood. Isolation of CD8+ and CD4+ T cells was performed negatively, whereas enrichment of TEMRA cells was done by FACS. The authors reverse transcribed 0.5 to 1 ug RNA with random hexamers. TCRdb ran MiXCR on the immunoSEQ multiplex PCR reads and lists one entry per CDR3 protein. This repertoire shows over 350,000 distinct CDR3 sequences, 75% to 90% found once; its top ten account for 0.09% to 0.15%.

Sequenced: CD8+ T cells from PBMCs. The chain uses TRBV27 and TRBJ1-2, with D perhaps matching TRBD1 (6 bases). The sequence was obtained from a human donor with multiple sclerosis. This chain's CDR3 is CASSLSSTGLGGYTF. DNA for the CDR3: TGTGCCAGCAGTTTATCGTCAACAGGGTTGGGTGGCTACACCTTC.